This paragraph covers one T cell receptor (beta chain) sequence. The antigen is undetermined. This record comes from a study of cytomegalovirus exposure and HLA in healthy donors. General observations from the study: Most of the CMV-associated TCR beta chains (in a later analysis) appeared to be HLA-restricted.

V lost 5 bases and J lost 6, with 14 bases in between. CDR1 is SGHVS and CDR2 is FQNEAQ in the germline V gene. The CDR3 has 14 amino acids. The PCR made use of 60 Vbeta and 13 Jbeta primers. Assay: immunoSEQ multiplex PCR; the TCRdb copy retains only in-frame clones and omits some. This sample has about 91,000 clones, with around 67% found just once. This chain connects TRBV7-8 to TRBJ2-1, with D maybe TRBD2 (6 bases). The specimen was PBMCs. The TCR originated in a human donor in good health. Here the CDR3 reads CASSPGTAGNEQFF. CDR3 DNA: TGTGCCAGCAGCCCTGGGACTGCGGGCAATGAGCAGTTCTTC.